This is a list of T cell receptor beta chains from one sample in a study of blood T cell repertoires in COVID-19. Assay: immunoSEQ multiplex PCR; the TCRdb copy retains only in-frame clones and omits some. The sample records some 140,000 clones, under 90% being singletons. The sequenced sample consisted of PBMCs or T cells enriched from blood (not recorded which). These receptors all come from a man aged 40-49 years with acute COVID-19. The CDR3 runs from the conserved cysteine through the conserved F or W. D genes are given only for firm matches. The size entry is marked missing in some rows and otherwise reads once, few, many or a size class.

J gene: TRBJ2-5
V gene: TRBV7-7
clone size: NA
D gene: TRBD1
CDR3 DNA: TGTGCTAGCAGCCCCACCGGGACAGCTCAAGAGACCCAGTACTTC
CDR3 protein: CASSPTGTAQETQYF

J gene: TRBJ1-2
V gene: TRBV20-1
clone size: NA
D gene: NA
CDR3 DNA: TGCAGTGCTAGGGCAAAGTATGGCTACACCTTC
CDR3 protein: CSARAKYGYTF

J gene: TRBJ1-2
V gene: TRBV21-1
clone size: NA
D gene: NA
CDR3 DNA: TGTGCCAGCAGCAAAGTATTCGGCAGGGTCGGTTATGGCTACACCTTC
CDR3 protein: CASSKVFGRVGYGYTF

J gene: TRBJ2-3
V gene: TRBV13
clone size: NA
D gene: TRBD2
CDR3 DNA: TGTGCCAGCAGCCCTGCTAGCGGGAGAACATCAGATACGCAGTATTTT
CDR3 protein: CASSPASGRTSDTQYF

J gene: TRBJ2-7
V gene: TRBV7-3
clone size: NA
D gene: NA
CDR3 DNA: TGTGCCAGGAGCTACGAGCAGTACTTC
CDR3 protein: CARSYEQYF

J gene: TRBJ1-3
V gene: TRBV6-1
clone size: NA
D gene: NA
CDR3 DNA: TGTGCCAGCAGTGAAACAGGAGGAAACACCATATATTTT
CDR3 protein: CASSETGGNTIYF

J gene: TRBJ1-1
V gene: TRBV2
clone size: NA
D gene: TRBD1
CDR3 DNA: TGTGCCAGCAGCGGGGACAGGGACACTGAAGCTTTCTTT
CDR3 protein: CASSGDRDTEAFF

J gene: TRBJ1-4
V gene: TRBV5-1
clone size: NA
D gene: TRBD1
CDR3 DNA: TGCGCCACCCGGACAGGGGATTACGCTAATGAAAAACTGTTTTTT
CDR3 protein: CATRTGDYANEKLFF

J gene: TRBJ2-3
V gene: TRBV7-3
clone size: NA
D gene: TRBD2
CDR3 DNA: TGTGCCAGCAGCTTAAGTAATTCCGGGGGGGCGGCAGATACGCAGTATTTT
CDR3 protein: CASSLSNSGGAADTQYF

J gene: TRBJ1-1
V gene: TRBV18
clone size: NA
D gene: NA
CDR3 DNA: TGTGCCAGCTCACCACCGGGACAACGGAACACTGAAGCTTTCTTT
CDR3 protein: CASSPPGQRNTEAFF

J gene: TRBJ2-3
V gene: TRBV6-1
clone size: NA
D gene: TRBD2
CDR3 DNA: TGTGCCAGCAGTGATGGGAGGGTCCCCACAGATACGCAGTATTTT
CDR3 protein: CASSDGRVPTDTQYF

J gene: TRBJ1-1
V gene: TRBV19
clone size: NA
D gene: TRBD1
CDR3 DNA: TGTGCCAGTAGTATCCCGACAGGGTGGGGCACTGAAGCTTTCTTT
CDR3 protein: CASSIPTGWGTEAFF

J gene: TRBJ2-1
V gene: TRBV11-3
clone size: NA
D gene: NA
CDR3 DNA: TGTGCCAGCAGCTTAGATCAGGGGGGGACTAGTGCCTACAATGAGCAGTTCTTC
CDR3 protein: CASSLDQGGTSAYNEQFF

J gene: TRBJ2-5
V gene: TRBV7-2
clone size: few
D gene: NA
CDR3 DNA: TGTGCCAGCAGCTTAAAAGTTTTTCTCGGGCAGGGCCTGGAGACCCAGTACTTC
CDR3 protein: CASSLKVFLGQGLETQYF

J gene: TRBJ1-1
V gene: TRBV2
clone size: NA
D gene: NA
CDR3 DNA: TGTGCCAGCAGTGCTGACCCGGCTCCGGGAACCACTGAAGCTTTCTTT
CDR3 protein: CASSADPAPGTTEAFF

J gene: TRBJ1-2
V gene: TRBV5-1
clone size: NA
D gene: NA
CDR3 DNA: TGCGCCAGCGGGGAAGGGACTACTAACTATGGCTACACCTTC
CDR3 protein: CASGEGTTNYGYTF

J gene: TRBJ2-2
V gene: TRBV7-3
clone size: NA
D gene: TRBD2
CDR3 DNA: TGTGCCAGCAGCTCGGGACTAGCGGGAGTTCACACCGGGGAGCTGTTTTTT
CDR3 protein: CASSSGLAGVHTGELFF

J gene: TRBJ1-1
V gene: TRBV3-1/TRBV3-2
clone size: NA
D gene: NA
CDR3 DNA: TGTGCCAGCAGCCAAGGAGTTTGGAGCACTGAAGCTTTCTTT
CDR3 protein: CASSQGVWSTEAFF